These T cell receptor beta chains were read from a single sample in a study of blood T cell repertoires in COVID-19. TCRdb's table, derived via immunoSEQ multiplex PCR, lists solely in-frame clones and lacks some. In the table there are hundreds of thousands of clones, 65% to 85% of which are singletons. The sequencing input was PBMCs or T cells enriched from blood (not recorded which). These receptors were obtained from a woman aged 55-70 years who had recovered from COVID-19. CDR3s include the opening cysteine and the closing phenylalanine or tryptophan. A D gene is named only where the DNA matches it firmly. Expanded clones are given a class, and other clones once, few, many or no size at all.

j_call d_call v_call clone_size cdr3_aa cdr3_nt
TRBJ2-1 - TRBV6-6 - CASGKSGSNEQFF TGTGCCAGCGGTAAAAGCGGTTCCAATGAGCAGTTCTTC
TRBJ1-3 - TRBV7-8 once CASSMRRASGNTIYF TGTGCCAGCAGCATGCGGAGGGCGTCTGGAAACACCATATATTTT
TRBJ2-1 TRBD2 TRBV6-5 - CASSYRLAGVGEQFF TGTGCCAGCAGTTATCGACTAGCGGGAGTCGGTGAGCAGTTCTTC
TRBJ2-1 - TRBV7-6 - CASSLLGSWTNNEQFF TGTGCCAGCAGCTTATTGGGATCGTGGACAAACAATGAGCAGTTCTTC
TRBJ1-2 TRBD1 TRBV6-5 - CASSPGQGANYGYTF TGTGCCAGCAGCCCCGGACAGGGGGCTAACTATGGCTACACCTTC
TRBJ1-3 - TRBV7-2 - CASSRELRAGNTIYF TGTGCCAGCAGCCGGGAATTGCGGGCTGGAAACACCATATATTTT
TRBJ1-5 - TRBV6-5 - CASSSAGNQPQHF TGTGCCAGCAGTTCGGCGGGCAATCAGCCCCAGCATTTT
TRBJ1-5 TRBD1 TRBV6-5 - CASRQTGGSNQPQHF TGTGCCAGCCGCCAGACAGGGGGCAGCAATCAGCCCCAGCATTTT
TRBJ1-2 TRBD1 TRBV7-9 - CASSQRDRGRSGYTF TGTGCCAGCAGCCAACGAGACAGGGGGCGTAGTGGCTACACCTTC
TRBJ1-2 TRBD1 TRBV19 few CASRIGTDNGYTF TGTGCCAGTAGGATCGGGACAGACAATGGCTACACCTTC
TRBJ2-1 - TRBV19 - CASSIQGGPVNEQFF TGTGCCAGTAGTATACAGGGCGGTCCTGTCAATGAGCAGTTCTTC
TRBJ1-1 - TRBV12-3/TRBV12-4 - CASRLTGNTEAFF TGTGCCAGCAGGCTTACAGGTAACACTGAAGCTTTCTTT
TRBJ2-1 TRBD1 TRBV4-2 - CASSQGRGPREQFF TGTGCCAGCAGCCAAGGCAGGGGGCCTCGTGAGCAGTTCTTC
TRBJ1-1 - TRBV30 - CAWSVSTMGGNTEAFF TGTGCCTGGAGTGTTTCGACGATGGGGGGGAACACTGAAGCTTTCTTT
TRBJ2-1 TRBD2 TRBV4-1 - CASSPGGRWYNEQFF TGCGCCAGCAGCCCAGGCGGGAGGTGGTACAATGAGCAGTTCTTC
TRBJ2-4 TRBD2 TRBV5-6 - CASSWAGLALNIQYF TGTGCCAGCAGCTGGGCGGGACTAGCCTTAAACATTCAGTACTTC
TRBJ1-2 - TRBV5-4 - CASGVHGYGYTF TGTGCCAGCGGAGTGCACGGGTATGGCTACACCTTC
TRBJ2-7 TRBD2 TRBV5-5 - CASSPLAGGSYEQYF TGTGCCAGCAGCCCCTTGGCGGGGGGCTCCTACGAGCAGTACTTC
TRBJ2-7 TRBD1 TRBV10-3 - CAILGGTVGHEQYF TGTGCCATCCTAGGGGGCACCGTGGGCCACGAGCAGTACTTC
TRBJ1-2 - TRBV5-6 once CASSLRGGGGYTF TGTGCCAGCAGCTTGAGAGGCGGGGGTGGCTACACCTTC
TRBJ2-7 TRBD1 TRBV11-2 - CASSTRTGEYYEQYF TGTGCCAGCAGCACTCGGACAGGGGAATACTACGAGCAGTACTTC
TRBJ2-7 - TRBV6-5 - CASSQGKWDEQYF TGTGCCAGCAGTCAGGGGAAATGGGACGAGCAGTACTTC
TRBJ2-4 - TRBV18 once CASSPGGGQIGIQYF TGTGCCAGCTCACCGGGGGGTGGTCAGATCGGCATTCAGTACTTC
TRBJ1-6 - TRBV5-1 few CASSIDTAGNSPLHF TGCGCCAGCAGCATCGACACCGCGGGGAATTCACCCCTCCACTTT
TRBJ1-4 - TRBV3-1/TRBV3-2 - CASSQGGQGEKLFF TGTGCCAGCAGCCAAGGGGGGCAGGGTGAAAAACTGTTTTTT
TRBJ1-2 - TRBV27 once CASSPDRGPNYGYTF TGTGCCAGCAGTCCCGACAGAGGACCTAACTATGGCTACACCTTC
TRBJ1-2 TRBD1 TRBV6-5 - CASSKDRRENYGYTF TGTGCCAGCAGCAAGGACAGGCGAGAAAACTATGGCTACACCTTC
TRBJ2-2 TRBD1 TRBV19 - CASTLLRDRGPRGTGELFF TGTGCCAGTACCCTTCTCCGGGACAGGGGGCCCCGAGGCACCGGGGAGCTGTTTTTT
TRBJ1-1 - TRBV10-2 - CASSDGENTEAFF TGCGCCAGCAGTGACGGTGAGAACACTGAAGCTTTCTTT